Listed below are T cell receptor beta chains from one sample, sequenced in a study of T-cell reconstitution after alpha-beta-depleted transplantation in children. TCRdb re-called the PCR reads through MiXCR, storing one row per CDR3 protein. In the table there are fewer than 550,000 distinct CDR3 sequences, around 15% of which are singletons. Sequenced material: PBMCs, mostly from graft donor cells, taken 360 days after TCRalphabeta/CD19-depleted stem cell transplant. These TCRs come from a boy under two years old who had a stem cell transplant for Wiskott-Aldrich syndrome, so the T cells may come from the graft donor. The CDR3 runs from the conserved cysteine through the conserved F or W. A D gene is named only where the DNA matches it firmly. Clone size, where shown, is once, few, many, or a class for clones that have expanded.

j_gene,d_gene,v_gene,abundance,CDR3nt,CDR3aa
TRBJ2-3,TRBD1,TRBV20-1,many,TGCAGTGCTCCGGAGACAGGGGGCTATCCAGATACGCAGTATTTT,CSAPETGGYPDTQYF
TRBJ2-7,-,TRBV3-1,few,TGTGCCAGCAGCCAAATCGCGGGGGAGCAGTACTTC,CASSQIAGEQYF
TRBJ2-2,-,TRBV2,-,TGTGCCAGCAGTGAAATCAAGACCGGGGAGCTGTTTTTT,CASSEIKTGELFF
TRBJ2-3,TRBD2,TRBV20-1,-,TGCAGTGCTAGGGGACTAGCGGCGCCAAGGGGGACAGATACGCAGTATTTT,CSARGLAAPRGTDTQYF
TRBJ2-1,-,TRBV4-1,few,TGCGCCAGCAGCCAAGCTGGACAGCCTTACAATGAGCAGTTCTTC,CASSQAGQPYNEQFF
TRBJ1-2,-,TRBV10-3,-,TGTGCCATCTGGGGCCTCACGGAAAGTGGCTACACCTTC,CAIWGLTESGYTF
TRBJ1-1,-,TRBV10-2,few,TGCGCCAGCAGGGAGGTGGGGTTGAACACTGAAGCTTTCTTT,CASREVGLNTEAFF
TRBJ2-7,-,TRBV28,few,TGTGCCAGCAGTCCCCCTGGGGGACTGAGGGAGCAGTACTTC,CASSPPGGLREQYF
TRBJ2-2,-,TRBV24-1,-,TGTGCCACCGGGAGGTCGAACACCGGGGAGCTGTTTTTT,CATGRSNTGELFF
TRBJ2-1,TRBD2,TRBV12-3/TRBV12-4,few,TGTGCCAGCAGCCGAAAGACTAGCGGGAAATCCTACAATGAGCAGTTCTTC,CASSRKTSGKSYNEQFF
TRBJ2-5,-,TRBV18,-,TGTGCCAGCACCCCCCGTGTACAAGAGACCCAGTACTTC,CASTPRVQETQYF
TRBJ2-7,-,TRBV7-9,few,TGTGCCAGCAGCTTAGGCGGTTACTACGAGCAGTACTTC,CASSLGGYYEQYF
TRBJ1-1,-,TRBV10-3,few,TGTGCCATCAGTGGACGGCTTGAAGCTTTCTTT,CAISGRLEAFF
TRBJ2-7,TRBD2,TRBV25-1,-,TGTGCCAGCAGTGGGGGACTAGCGGGAGGGAACGAGCAGTACTTC,CASSGGLAGGNEQYF
TRBJ2-7,-,TRBV2,-,TGTGCCAGCAGTGGCGGGGGCCTCTACGAGCAGTACTTC,CASSGGGLYEQYF
TRBJ2-7,TRBD2,TRBV20-1,few,TGCAGTGCTCGAGGCTGGCGGGAGAGGTACGAGCAGTACTTC,CSARGWRERYEQYF
TRBJ2-5,-,TRBV5-1,few,TGCGCCAGCAGCTTGAGACCCAGGGCTGAGACCCAGTACTTC,CASSLRPRAETQYF
TRBJ2-5,-,TRBV5-1,many,TGTGCCAGCAGTTTAGGCAGGGGACGCCAAGAGACCCAGTACTTC,CASSLGRGRQETQYF
TRBJ2-1,TRBD1,TRBV18,-,TGTGCCAGCTTTAGGGACAGTACCAATGAGCAGTTCTTC,CASFRDSTNEQFF
TRBJ2-1,-,TRBV7-2,-,TGTGCCAGCAGCCGCTTTTCTGCAGACAATGAGCAGTTCTTC,CASSRFSADNEQFF
TRBJ2-4,TRBD2,TRBV12-3/TRBV12-4,few,TGTGCCAGCAGTTATACTAGCGGGAGCGGAAACATTCAGTACTTC,CASSYTSGSGNIQYF
TRBJ2-7,-,TRBV11-2,-,TGTGCCAGCAGCCCAGTGACCGGGAACTACAGGGAGCAGTACTTC,CASSPVTGNYREQYF
TRBJ2-2,-,TRBV24-1,-,TGTGCCACCAGTGATTTTGGCAGGTCAACGAACACCGGGGAGCTGTTTTTT,CATSDFGRSTNTGELFF
TRBJ2-7,TRBD1,TRBV2,few,TGTGCCAGCAGTGAAGCCTGGGACAGGGTAAGCTCCTACGAGCAGTACTTC,CASSEAWDRVSSYEQYF
TRBJ1-3,-,TRBV7-2,many,TGTGCCAGCAGCTTACGTCTCGATCAGGGAAGAAACACCATATATTTT,CASSLRLDQGRNTIYF
TRBJ1-3,-,TRBV5-1,-,TGCGCCAGCAGCTTGGGACAGAGAAACACCATATATTTT,CASSLGQRNTIYF
TRBJ2-1,-,TRBV6-1,few,TGTGCCAGCAGGGGGTCTGGGGGACCCAACAATGAGCAGTTCTTC,CASRGSGGPNNEQFF
TRBJ2-5,TRBD2,TRBV24-1,few,TGTGCCACCAGTGTATCCCTAGCGGGAGGACTCGGAAGGGAGACCCAGTACTTC,CATSVSLAGGLGRETQYF
TRBJ2-5,-,TRBV5-1,-,TGCGCCAGCAGCTTGGTGGTCTCAGAGACCCAGTACTTC,CASSLVVSETQYF
TRBJ2-7,-,TRBV5-1,few,TGCGCCAGCAGCTTGGGCGGGACTTTCTCCTACGAGCAGTACTTC,CASSLGGTFSYEQYF
TRBJ2-1,-,TRBV9,-,TGTGCCAGCAGCGTAGGCCCTATCAGGACTACACGGAATGAGCAGTTCTTC,CASSVGPIRTTRNEQFF
TRBJ1-4,-,TRBV20-1,-,TGCAGTGCTAGAGATCCCGCAGGGTCTAATGAAAAACTGTTTTTT,CSARDPAGSNEKLFF
TRBJ2-5,TRBD2,TRBV15,few,TGTGCCACCAAGACGGGAGGGGAAGAGACCCAGTACTTC,CATKTGGEETQYF
TRBJ2-5,-,TRBV28,few,TGTGCCAGCAGTTCCGGGGCCCAAGAGACCCAGTACTTC,CASSSGAQETQYF
TRBJ2-2,-,TRBV24-1,few,TGTGCCACCAGTGATTCAGGGGTCGGAACCGGGGAGCTGTTTTTT,CATSDSGVGTGELFF
TRBJ2-3,TRBD2,TRBV12-3/TRBV12-4,-,TGTGCCAGCAGTCCCATATCTAGCGGGAGGGCAAATACGCAGTATTTT,CASSPISSGRANTQYF
TRBJ2-3,-,TRBV3-1,few,TGTGCCAGCAGCCAACAGGGTGGAACAGATACGCAGTATTTT,CASSQQGGTDTQYF
TRBJ2-5,-,TRBV7-8,few,TGTGCCAGCAGCCCGCAACACAGGGAAGGGGCCCAGTACTTC,CASSPQHREGAQYF
TRBJ2-3,-,TRBV6-1,-,TGTGCCAGCAGACATAGATTGGGGGTTGCGCAGTATTTT,CASRHRLGVAQYF
TRBJ2-4,TRBD2,TRBV5-1,few,TGCGCCAGCAGCTTGGATAGCGGGGTAGCCAAAAACATTCAGTACTTC,CASSLDSGVAKNIQYF
TRBJ2-5,-,TRBV7-6,-,TGTGCCAGCAGCTTAGGCGATTACCTTAAAGAGACCCAGTACTTC,CASSLGDYLKETQYF
TRBJ2-5,TRBD2,TRBV18,-,TGTGCCAGCTCAAGATACGGGGGGGGAGCGGAGACCCAGTACTTC,CASSRYGGGAETQYF
TRBJ1-5,-,TRBV7-8,few,TGTGCCAGCAGCTTAGCCAGGGATAGCAATCAGCCCCAGCATTTT,CASSLARDSNQPQHF
TRBJ2-7,TRBD1,TRBV7-2,-,TGTGCCAGCAGCCGGGGACAGCCGCCCTACGAGCAGTACTTC,CASSRGQPPYEQYF
TRBJ2-1,TRBD2,TRBV27,-,TGTGCCAGCAGTCCTGGGACTAGCGGGACCTACAATGAGCAGTTCTTC,CASSPGTSGTYNEQFF
TRBJ1-1,-,TRBV20-1,-,TGCAGTGCTAGGGGAGGCAACACTGAAGCTTTCTTT,CSARGGNTEAFF
TRBJ2-7,-,TRBV13,-,TGTGCCAGCAGCTTCGCCAGTTCCCCCTACGAGCAGTACTTC,CASSFASSPYEQYF
TRBJ2-5,-,TRBV29-1,-,TGCAGCGTTTATCAGGGAAGATCTCTGAAGGAGACCCAGTACTTC,CSVYQGRSLKETQYF
TRBJ2-7,TRBD2,TRBV7-9,-,TGTGCCAGCAGCTCCCCCGGGGGGGCTGGGTACGAGCAGTACTTC,CASSSPGGAGYEQYF
TRBJ2-5,TRBD2,TRBV2,few,TGTGCCAGTCATAAGTCCGGACTAGCGGGATGGAATGGAGAGACCCAGTACTTC,CASHKSGLAGWNGETQYF
TRBJ2-7,-,TRBV5-1,few,TGCGCCAGCAGCTTAGAGTTAGCAAACGAGCAGTACTTC,CASSLELANEQYF
TRBJ2-7,-,TRBV11-2,-,TGTGCCAGCAGCTTAACCACTAACTACGAGCAGTACTTC,CASSLTTNYEQYF
TRBJ2-6,-,TRBV6-1,-,TGTGCCAGCTCTGACGGCGGGACCGGGGCCAACGTCCTGACTTTC,CASSDGGTGANVLTF
TRBJ2-7,TRBD1,TRBV10-3,-,TGTGCCATCAGCCTTCGGACAGGGGTCCACGAGCAGTACTTC,CAISLRTGVHEQYF